The 8 T cell receptor beta chains presented below share a single source sample, sequenced in a study of blood T cell repertoires in COVID-19. Produced via immunoSEQ multiplex PCR; TCRdb's table is partial and in-frame only. The repertoire holds tens of thousands of clones, with about 87% as singletons. The sequenced material came from peripheral blood. The receptor source for this set is a human donor with acute or convalescent COVID-19. The donor label of this sample is uncertain.

J is TRBJ2-3 and V is TRBV5-4, with 13 bases identical to TRBD2. Looked up from germline, CDR1 is SGHNT and CDR2 is YYREEE (reference sequence). J was trimmed by 0 bases and V by 3 bases; bases with no gene match: 7. The CDR3 consists of 18 residues. The chain's CDR3 is CASSSGLAGSASTDTQYF. The CDR3 DNA reads as TGTGCCAGCAGCTCGGGACTAGCGGGGTCTGCTAGCACAGATACGCAGTATTTT.

The rearrangement links TRBV7-2 to TRBJ2-1; 7 nucleotides match TRBD1. J was trimmed by 5 bases and V by 5 bases; bases with no gene match: 9. Germline-derived CDR1 and CDR2 are SGHTA and FQGNSA. This CDR3 has 15 residues. The DNA of the CDR3 is TGTGCCAGCAGCGATCCGGGACAGTTCAACAATGAGCAGTTCTTC. It codes for CASSDPGQFNNEQFF.

This clone has a single count. The chain has TRBV28 and TRBJ2-5; 10 bases match TRBD2. Unmatched junction bases numbered 5, after V lost 5 bases and J lost 2 bases. The germline V gene encodes CDR1 MDHEN and CDR2 SYDVKM. This CDR3 region has 15 residues. This CDR3 is CASSLGTSVQETQYF. The CDR3 DNA reads as TGTGCCAGCAGTCTAGGGACTAGCGTACAAGAGACCCAGTACTTC.

This clone was observed once. The chain has TRBV29-1 and TRBJ2-7; 10 bases map to TRBD1. V trimming: 5 bases; J trimming: 2 bases; junction bases outside the gene matches: 6. The germline V gene encodes CDR1 SQVTM and CDR2 ANQGSEA. The CDR3 is made up of 14 amino acids. CDR3 sequence: CSVKKGQGTYEQYF. The CDR3 coding sequence is TGCAGCGTTAAGAAGGGACAGGGGACCTACGAGCAGTACTTC.

The rearrangement joins TRBV5-1 to TRBJ2-5; 12 bases are shared with TRBD2. The V gene end was trimmed by 4 bases and the J gene end by 4 bases; junction bases not matched to a gene: 8. CDR1 is SGHRS and CDR2 is YFSETQ in the germline V gene. The CDR3 runs to 16 residues. CDR3 nucleotides: TGCGCCAGCAGCCTCGCTAGCGGGGGGGCCCGAGAGACCCAGTACTTC. This sequence encodes CASSLASGGARETQYF.

This clone appeared once. CDR3 DNA: TGTGCCAGCAGCTCCCGATTGGACAGGGACGAGACCCAGTACTTC. It yields the protein CASSSRLDRDETQYF. The chain joins TRBV9 to TRBJ2-5; 8 positions agree with TRBD1. Germline CDR1 reads SGDLS; CDR2 reads YYNGEE. The junction had 10 bases not matched to a gene; V was cut back by 4 bases and J by 5 bases. The CDR3 loop spans 15 amino acids.

The chain combines TRBV19 with TRBJ2-1, with D maybe TRBD1 (5 bases). CDR1 and CDR2 from the germline V gene are LNHDA and SQIVND (reference sequence). This CDR3 has 16 amino acids. V lost 6 bases and J 0 bases, leaving 15 bases between the germline ends. CDR3 bases: TGTGCCAGTAGCAAAATCCAGGGTAGCTCCTACAATGAGCAGTTCTTC. Translation: CASSKIQGSSYNEQFF.

V is TRBV30 and J is TRBJ2-7; TRBD2 matches 7 bases. J was trimmed by 9 bases and V by 5 bases; bases with no gene match: 16. Germline V gives CDR1 GTSNPN, CDR2 SVGIG (reference sequence). This CDR3 contains 14 residues. CDR3: CAWGPGQAGGGQYF. The CDR3 DNA sequence: TGTGCCTGGGGCCCGGGGCAGGCTGGCGGGGGGCAGTACTTC.